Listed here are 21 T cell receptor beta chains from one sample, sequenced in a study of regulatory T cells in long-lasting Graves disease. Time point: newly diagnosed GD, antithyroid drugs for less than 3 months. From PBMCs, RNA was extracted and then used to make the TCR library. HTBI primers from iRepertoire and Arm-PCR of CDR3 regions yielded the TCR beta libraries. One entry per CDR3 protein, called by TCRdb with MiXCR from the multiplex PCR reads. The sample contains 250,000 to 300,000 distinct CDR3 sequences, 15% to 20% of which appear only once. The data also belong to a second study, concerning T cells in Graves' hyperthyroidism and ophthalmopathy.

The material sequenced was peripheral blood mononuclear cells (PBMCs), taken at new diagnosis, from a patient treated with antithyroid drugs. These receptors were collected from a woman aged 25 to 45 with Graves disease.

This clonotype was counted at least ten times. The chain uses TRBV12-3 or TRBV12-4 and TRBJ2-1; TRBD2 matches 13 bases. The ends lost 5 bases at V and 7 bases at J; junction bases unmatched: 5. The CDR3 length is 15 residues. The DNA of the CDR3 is TGTGCCAGCAGTCAGACTAGCGGGGGGCCTAATGAGCAGTTCTTC. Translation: CASSQTSGGPNEQFF.

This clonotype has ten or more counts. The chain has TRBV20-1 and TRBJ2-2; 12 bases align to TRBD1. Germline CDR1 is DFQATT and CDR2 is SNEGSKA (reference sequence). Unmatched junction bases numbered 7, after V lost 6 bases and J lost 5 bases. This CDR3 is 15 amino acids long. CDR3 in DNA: TGCAGTGCCCCGGGACAGGGGGCGGAGACCGGGGAGCTGTTTTTT. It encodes CSAPGQGAETGELFF.

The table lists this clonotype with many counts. The CDR3 loop is CASDWTKNTEAFF. In nucleotides, the CDR3 is TGTGCCAGCGACTGGACAAAGAACACTGAAGCTTTCTTT. This chain links TRBV6-1 with TRBJ1-1, with a tentative D call TRBD1 (5 bases). The CDR3 spans 13 residues. Between the trimmed V and J ends, which lost 8 bases and 1 base, there was a span of 11 bases. The germline V gene encodes CDR1 MNHNS and CDR2 SASEGT.

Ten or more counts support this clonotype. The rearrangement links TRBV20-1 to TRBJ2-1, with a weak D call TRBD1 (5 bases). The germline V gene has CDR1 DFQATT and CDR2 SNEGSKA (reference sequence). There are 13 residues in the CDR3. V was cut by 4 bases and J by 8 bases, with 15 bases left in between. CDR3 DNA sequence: TGCAGTGCTATGGAAGGCAGGGTCCATGAGCAGTTCTTC. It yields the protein CSAMEGRVHEQFF.

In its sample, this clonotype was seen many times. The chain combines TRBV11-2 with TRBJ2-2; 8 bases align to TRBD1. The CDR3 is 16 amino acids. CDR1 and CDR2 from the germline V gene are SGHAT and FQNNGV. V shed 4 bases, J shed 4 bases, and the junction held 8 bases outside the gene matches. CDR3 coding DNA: TGTGCCAGCAGCTCCTCAGGGGGCTTGATCACCGGGGAGCTGTTTTTT. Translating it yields CASSSSGGLITGELFF.

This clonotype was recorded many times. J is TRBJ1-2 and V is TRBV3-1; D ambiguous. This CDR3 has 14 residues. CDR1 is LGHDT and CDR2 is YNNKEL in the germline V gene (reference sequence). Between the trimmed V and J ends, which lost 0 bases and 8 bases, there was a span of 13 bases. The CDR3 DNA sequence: TGTGCCAGCAGCCAAGAATTTGGGCCGGTCGGCTACACCTTC. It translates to CASSQEFGPVGYTF. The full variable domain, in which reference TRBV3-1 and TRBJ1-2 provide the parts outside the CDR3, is DTAVSQTPKYLVTQMGNDKSIKCEQNLGHDTMYWYKQDSKKFLKIMFSYNNKELIINETVPNRFSPKSPDKAHLNLHINSLELGDSAVYFCASSQEFGPVGYTFGSGTRLTVV.

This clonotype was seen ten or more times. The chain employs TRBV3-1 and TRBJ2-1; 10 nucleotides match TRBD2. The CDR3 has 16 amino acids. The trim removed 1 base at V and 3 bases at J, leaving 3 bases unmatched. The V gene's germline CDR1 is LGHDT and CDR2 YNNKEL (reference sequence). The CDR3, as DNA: TGTGCCAGCAGCCAAGTAACTAGCGGGGTCTACAATGAGCAGTTCTTC. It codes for CASSQVTSGVYNEQFF.

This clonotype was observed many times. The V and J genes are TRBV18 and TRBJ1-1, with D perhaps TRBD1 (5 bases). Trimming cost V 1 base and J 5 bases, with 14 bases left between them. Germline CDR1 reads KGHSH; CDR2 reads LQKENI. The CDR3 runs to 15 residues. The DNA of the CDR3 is TGTGCCAGCTCACCACGTCGGGGGGACGGGACTGAAGCTTTCTTT. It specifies CASSPRRGDGTEAFF.

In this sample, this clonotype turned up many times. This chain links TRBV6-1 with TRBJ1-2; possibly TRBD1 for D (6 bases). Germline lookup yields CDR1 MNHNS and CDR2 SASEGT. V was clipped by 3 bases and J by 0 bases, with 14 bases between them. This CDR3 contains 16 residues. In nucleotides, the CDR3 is TGTGCCAGCAGTGACGCAATCCGGACAGCTAACTATGGCTACACCTTC. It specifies CASSDAIRTANYGYTF.

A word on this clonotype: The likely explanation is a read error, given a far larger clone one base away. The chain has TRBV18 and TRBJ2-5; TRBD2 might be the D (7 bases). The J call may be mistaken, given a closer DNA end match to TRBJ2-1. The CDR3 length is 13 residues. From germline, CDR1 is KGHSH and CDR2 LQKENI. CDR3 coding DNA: TGTGCCAGCAAACTTGGGGGGGCCAATGAGCAGTTCTTC. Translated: CASKLGGANEQFF.

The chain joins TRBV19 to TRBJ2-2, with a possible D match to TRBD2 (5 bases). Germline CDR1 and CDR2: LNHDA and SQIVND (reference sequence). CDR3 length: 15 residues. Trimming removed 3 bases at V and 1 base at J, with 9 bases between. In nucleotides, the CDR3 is TGTGCCAGTAGTATGGAAGGGAGGAACACCGGGGAGCTGTTTTTT. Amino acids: CASSMEGRNTGELFF. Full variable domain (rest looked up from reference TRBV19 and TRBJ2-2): DGGITQSPKYLFRKEGQNVTLSCEQNLNHDAMYWYRQDPGQGLRLIYYSQIVNDFQKGDIAEGYSVSREKKESFPLTVTSAQKNPTAFYLCASSMEGRNTGELFFGEGSRLTVL.

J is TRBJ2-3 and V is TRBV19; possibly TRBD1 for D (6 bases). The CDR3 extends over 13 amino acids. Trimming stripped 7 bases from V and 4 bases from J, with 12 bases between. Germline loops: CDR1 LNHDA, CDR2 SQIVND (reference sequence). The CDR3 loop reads CASTQGWADTQYF. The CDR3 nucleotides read TGTGCCAGTACCCAGGGGTGGGCAGATACGCAGTATTTT.

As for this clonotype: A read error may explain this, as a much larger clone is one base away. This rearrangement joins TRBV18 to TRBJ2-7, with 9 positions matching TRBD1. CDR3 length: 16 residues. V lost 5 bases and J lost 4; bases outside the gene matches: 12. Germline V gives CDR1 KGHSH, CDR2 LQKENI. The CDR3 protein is CASSSNSGTGSYEQYF. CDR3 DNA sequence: TGTGCCAGCTCATCCAACTCCGGGACAGGGAGTTACGAGCAGTACTTC.

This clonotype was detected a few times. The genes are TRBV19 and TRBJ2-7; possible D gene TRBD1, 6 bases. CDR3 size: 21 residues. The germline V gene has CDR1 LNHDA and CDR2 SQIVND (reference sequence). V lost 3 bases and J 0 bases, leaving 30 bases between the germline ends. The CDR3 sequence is CASSIDLGPNIDRRFSYEQYF. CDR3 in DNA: TGTGCCAGTAGTATCGATCTCGGGCCGAATATTGACAGGCGATTCTCCTACGAGCAGTACTTC.

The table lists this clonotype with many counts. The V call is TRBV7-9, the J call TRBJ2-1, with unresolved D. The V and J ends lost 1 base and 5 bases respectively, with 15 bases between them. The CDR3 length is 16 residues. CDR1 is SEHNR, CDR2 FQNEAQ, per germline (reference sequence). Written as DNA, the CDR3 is TGTGCCAGCAGCTTAGGTATTTGGGGATCGGACAATGAGCAGTTCTTC. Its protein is CASSLGIWGSDNEQFF.

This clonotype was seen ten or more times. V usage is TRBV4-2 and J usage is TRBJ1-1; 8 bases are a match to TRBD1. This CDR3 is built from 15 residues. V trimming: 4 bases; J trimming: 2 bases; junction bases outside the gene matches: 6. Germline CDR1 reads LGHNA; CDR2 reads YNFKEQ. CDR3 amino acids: CASSPADRANTEAFF. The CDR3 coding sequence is TGTGCCAGCAGCCCCGCGGACAGGGCTAACACTGAAGCTTTCTTT.

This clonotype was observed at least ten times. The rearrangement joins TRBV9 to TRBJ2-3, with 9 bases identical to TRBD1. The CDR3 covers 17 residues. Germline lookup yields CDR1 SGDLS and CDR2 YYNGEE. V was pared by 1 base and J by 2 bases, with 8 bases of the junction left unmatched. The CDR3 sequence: CASSVPKGTGTTDTQYF. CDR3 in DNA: TGTGCCAGCAGCGTACCGAAAGGGACAGGGACCACAGATACGCAGTATTTT.

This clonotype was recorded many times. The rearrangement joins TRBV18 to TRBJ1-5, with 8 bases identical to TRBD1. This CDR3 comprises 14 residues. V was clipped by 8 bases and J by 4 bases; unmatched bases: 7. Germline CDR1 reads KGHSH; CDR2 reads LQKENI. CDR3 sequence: CASTNRGENQPQHF. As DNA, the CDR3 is TGTGCCAGCACAAACAGGGGGGAAAATCAGCCCCAGCATTTT.

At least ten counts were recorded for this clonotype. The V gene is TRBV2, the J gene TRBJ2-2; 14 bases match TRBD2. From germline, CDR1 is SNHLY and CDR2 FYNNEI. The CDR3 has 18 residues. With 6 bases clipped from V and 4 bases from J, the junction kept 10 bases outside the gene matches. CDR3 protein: CASRGTSGGAEGTGELFF. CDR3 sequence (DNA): TGTGCCAGCAGGGGGACTAGCGGGGGTGCCGAGGGCACCGGGGAGCTGTTTTTT.

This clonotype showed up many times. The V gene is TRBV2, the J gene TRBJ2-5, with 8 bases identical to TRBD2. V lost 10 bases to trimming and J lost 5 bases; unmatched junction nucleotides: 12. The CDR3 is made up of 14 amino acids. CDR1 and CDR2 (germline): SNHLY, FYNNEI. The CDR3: CATVPQRGRETQYF. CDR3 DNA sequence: TGTGCCACCGTTCCCCAGCGGGGGAGGGAGACCCAGTACTTC.

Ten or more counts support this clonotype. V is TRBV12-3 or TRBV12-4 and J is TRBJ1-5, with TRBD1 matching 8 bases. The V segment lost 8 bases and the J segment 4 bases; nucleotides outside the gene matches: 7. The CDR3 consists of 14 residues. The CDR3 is CASDRTGQNQPQHF. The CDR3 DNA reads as TGTGCCAGCGACAGGACAGGGCAGAATCAGCCCCAGCATTTT.